This TCR beta chain appears in the sequencing data of a study of T cell changes during pregnancy in multiple sclerosis (dated by TCRdb to between 2019 and 2020). About the full investigation: The study looked at changes in the T cell repertoire across pregnancy in women with multiple sclerosis.

A remark on this clone: Its antigen is unknown. Base-call qualities are not available, and no considerably larger clone is one nucleotide away.

Receptors were amplified or captured by the immunoSEQ multiplex PCR assay. TCRdb's version of the immuneACCESS table is confined to in-frame rearrangements and falls short of the full clone set. An unresolved V gene accounts for under half of the shortfall where checked; the remainder is of unknown origin. Here the sample has approximately 43,000 clones; less than 95% occur a single time. 9% to 10% of the sample goes to the ten largest clones. The source of this sequence is a female donor with multiple sclerosis, enrolled in a pregnancy study. The sequencing here drew on CD8+ T cells from peripheral blood mononuclear cells, taken in the first trimester of pregnancy.

The DNA sequence follows: TGTGCCTCCCCTCTTAATGCGGATACGCAGTATTTT. It is translated as CASPLNADTQYF. In this chain, TRBV30 is recombined with TRBJ2-3; there is no confident call for the D gene. V is cut by 7 bases and J by 6 bases, and the space between the germline ends is 14 bases. The CDR3 starts with the cysteine, ends with the phenylalanine, and has 12 residues. Only the CDR3 part of the read is kept: 36 bases, read in frame from the first base. The germline V gene (reference sequence) provides CDR1 GTSNPN and CDR2 SVGIG.